This record concerns one T cell receptor (beta chain) sequence. In the original processing: Estimation of nucleated cell counts was performed using reference gene primer amplification. Method: immunoSEQ multiplex PCR; TCRdb's copy keeps in-frame clones and lacks some. V, J and clone size are those of that table, while D and trimming were read from the DNA. The sample lists 200,000 to 250,000 clones, over 80% seen once, with approximately 2% in the top ten. The data belong to a study of blood T cell repertoires in COVID-19. The overall study: There were acute and convalescent COVID-19 samples, and they came from the United States, Italy and Spain. T cells, B-cell-depleted T cells, or PBMCs supplied cDNA or gDNA.

This CDR3 has 15 amino acids. V lost 3 bases and J lost 2; bases outside the gene matches: 6. The germline V gene has CDR1 LGHDT and CDR2 YNNKEL (reference sequence). The chain uses TRBV3-1 (or the pseudogene TRBV3-2) and TRBJ2-7, with 8 bases aligning to TRBD1. The TCR originated in a man between 25 and 39 years old who had recovered from COVID-19. Source material: peripheral blood. The CDR3 DNA sequence: TGTGCCAGCAGCCAGGCTCAGGGGGCCACCTACGAGCAGTACTTC. This sequence encodes CASSQAQGATYEQYF.